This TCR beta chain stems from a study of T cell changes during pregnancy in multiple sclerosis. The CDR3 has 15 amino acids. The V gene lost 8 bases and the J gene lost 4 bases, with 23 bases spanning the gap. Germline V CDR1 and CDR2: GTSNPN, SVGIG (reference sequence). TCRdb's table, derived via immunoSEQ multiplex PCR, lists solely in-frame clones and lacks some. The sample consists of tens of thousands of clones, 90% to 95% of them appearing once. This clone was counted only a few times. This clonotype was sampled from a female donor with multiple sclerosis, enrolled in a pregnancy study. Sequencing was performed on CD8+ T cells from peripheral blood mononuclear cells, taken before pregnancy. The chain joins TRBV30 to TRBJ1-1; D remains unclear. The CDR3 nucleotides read TGTGCCCTCCACCCTTGGCGGGAATCGATCACTGAAGCTTTCTTT. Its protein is CALHPWRESITEAFF.